Below, 21 T cell receptor beta chains from the same sample are listed, as sequenced in a study of CD8+CD57+ T cells in acquired aplastic anemia. All patients picked for sequencing had shown, by flow cytometry, an expansion of CD8+CD57+ cells. The use of genomic DNA as template underpinned the TCR beta VDJ and CDR3 profiling. TCRdb reprocessed the reads via MiXCR and lists one record per CDR3 protein. The profile shows a few hundred thousand distinct CDR3 sequences, less than 35% of them singletons. The sample taken for sequencing was sorted CD4+, CD8+, or CD8+CD57+ T cells (not recorded which) from PBMCs. The receptors here all came from a human donor with aplastic anemia.

The V gene is TRBV15, the J gene TRBJ2-1; TRBD2 matches 10 bases. The V gene's germline CDR1 is LNHNV and CDR2 YYDKDF (reference sequence). With V trimmed by 0 bases and J by 6 bases, 5 bases remained unmatched. The CDR3 totals 16 residues. The CDR3 spells CATSRDLAGVFNEQFF. Written as DNA, the CDR3 is TGTGCCACCAGCAGAGATCTAGCGGGAGTATTCAATGAGCAGTTCTTC. Drawing the rest from reference TRBV15 and TRBJ2-1, the complete variable domain is DAMVIQNPRYQVTQFGKPVTLSCSQTLNHNVMYWYQQKSSQAPKLLFHYYDKDFNNEADTPDNFQSRRPNTSFCFLDIRSPGLGDTAMYLCATSRDLAGVFNEQFFGPGTRLTVL.

This clonotype was seen a few times. The chain couples TRBV10-3 to TRBJ2-1, with TRBD2 identical over 9 bases. The CDR3 length is 17 residues. V trimming: 3 bases; J trimming: 6 bases; junction bases outside the gene matches: 12. In germline, CDR1 is ENHRY, CDR2 SYGVKD. DNA for the CDR3: TGTGCCATCAGTGATGGGAGAGCGGGGGGAAAGGGCAATGAGCAGTTCTTC. Translated, it gives CAISDGRAGGKGNEQFF.

This clonotype was observed many times. The chain links TRBV15 to TRBJ1-1; D remains unclear. Germline values: CDR1 LNHNV, CDR2 YYDKDF (reference sequence). Trimming left V 3 bases short and J 0 bases short, with 8 bases between. This CDR3 region has 14 residues. CDR3: CATSREGLNTEAFF. For the CDR3, the DNA is TGTGCCACCAGCAGGGAAGGATTGAACACTGAAGCTTTCTTT. Complete variable domain (other parts from reference TRBV15 and TRBJ1-1): DAMVIQNPRYQVTQFGKPVTLSCSQTLNHNVMYWYQQKSSQAPKLLFHYYDKDFNNEADTPDNFQSRRPNTSFCFLDIRSPGLGDTAMYLCATSREGLNTEAFFGQGTRLTVV.

To note about this clonotype: A much larger clone differs from this one at a single base, so this may be a read error. The chain uses TRBV4-2 and TRBJ1-6, with 8 bases lining up with TRBD1. The CDR3 runs 17 residues. Germline V gene lookup returns CDR1 LGHNA and CDR2 YNFKEQ. Germline trimming cut 0 bases from V and 9 bases from J; bases unmatched to any gene: 10. The CDR3 nucleotides read TGTGCCAGCAGCCAAGAACAGGGGGAGGGTAGGAGTTCACCCCTCCACTTT. Its protein product is CASSQEQGEGRSSPLHF.

V is TRBV28 and J is TRBJ1-2; the D is unclear. CDR3 size: 14 residues. Trimming took 3 bases from V and 4 from J, leaving 12 bases between them. Germline values: CDR1 MDHEN, CDR2 SYDVKM. The CDR3 reads CASSFGQLAYGYTF. The CDR3 region has the DNA TGTGCCAGCAGTTTTGGTCAGTTGGCCTATGGCTACACCTTC.

This chain joins TRBV12-5 and TRBJ2-7; 7 bases are a match to TRBD2. V lost 0 bases, J lost 7 bases, and 3 bases stayed unmatched. This CDR3 region has 13 residues. Germline V gives CDR1 LGHNT, CDR2 FRNRAP. The CDR3 nucleotides are TGTGCTAGTGGTTTGGTGCCAGCGGGAGAGCAGTACTTC. Its translation is CASGLVPAGEQYF.

This clonotype came up a few times. The DNA of the CDR3 is TGTGCCAGTAGTATTATCAGGGTTCTAAGCAATCAGCCCCAGCATTTT. Translation gives CASSIIRVLSNQPQHF. This rearrangement joins TRBV19 to TRBJ1-5; D possibly corresponds to TRBD1 (5 bases). Per the germline V gene, CDR1 is LNHDA and CDR2 is SQIVND (reference sequence). The germline V and J ends were trimmed by 3 bases and 1 base, with 13 bases remaining between them. The CDR3 covers 16 residues.

As concerns this clonotype: Since a much larger clone is just one base distant, this may be a read error. The rearrangement links TRBV2 to TRBJ1-1, with D unclear. Looked up from germline, CDR1 is SNHLY and CDR2 is FYNNEI. V lost 8 bases, J lost 0 bases, and 16 bases lay in between. This CDR3 is 15 amino acids long. Here the CDR3 DNA reads TGTGCCAGCCGGCTTGACGGAATGGTGAACACTGAAGCTTTCTTT. Encoded protein: CASRLDGMVNTEAFF.

Notes on this clonotype: One base away lies a much larger clone, so this may be a sequencing read error. The rearrangement links TRBV7-2 to TRBJ1-2; no reliable D call. The CDR3 is made up of 15 amino acids. With 0 bases removed from V and 4 bases from J, the gap between germline ends came to 12 bases. Germline assignment: CDR1 SGHTA and CDR2 FQGNSA. Here the CDR3 DNA reads TGTGCCAGCAGCTTAGCGGGCGCTAACGTCTATGGCTACACCTTC. Residues: CASSLAGANVYGYTF.

In its sample, this clonotype was seen once. V is TRBV25-1 and J is TRBJ2-3; TRBD2 matches 9 bases. This CDR3 is 15 amino acids long. V was pared by 8 bases and J by 5 bases, with 11 bases of the junction left unmatched. Looked up from germline, CDR1 is MGHDK and CDR2 is SYGVNS. The CDR3 spells CASSPPLAGKDTQYF. In DNA, the CDR3 is TGTGCCAGCTCACCGCCCCTAGCGGGAAAAGATACGCAGTATTTT.

This chain links TRBV20-1 with TRBJ2-7; D is uncertain. CDR3 length: 12 amino acids. Germline CDR1 is DFQATT and CDR2 is SNEGSKA (reference sequence). The V end was cut by 0 bases, the J end by 2 bases, with 5 bases between. CDR3 region: CSARDNTYEQYF. The CDR3 DNA sequence: TGCAGTGCTAGAGACAACACCTACGAGCAGTACTTC.

The rearrangement joins TRBV24-1 to TRBJ1-6; 9 nucleotides align to TRBD1. The germline V gene has CDR1 KGHDR and CDR2 SFDVKD. The CDR3 runs to 15 residues. The ends lost 4 bases at V and 10 bases at J; junction bases unmatched: 7. Written as DNA, the CDR3 is TGTGCCACCAGTGAAACCGGGACAGGGAACTCACCCCTCCACTTT. It codes for CATSETGTGNSPLHF.

This clonotype was observed a few times. V is TRBV7-8 and J is TRBJ1-5, with D hard to call. The ends were cut back, 2 bases at V and 0 bases at J, with 5 bases in the middle. The CDR3 length is 14 residues. Germline V gene data show CDR1 as SGHVS and CDR2 as FQNEAQ. The CDR3 DNA sequence: TGTGCCAGCAGCTTAATTGATAGCAATCAGCCCCAGCATTTT. It is translated as CASSLIDSNQPQHF.

This clonotype showed up many times. The chain is built from TRBV7-9 and TRBJ1-2; tentative D call: TRBD1 (5 bases). The CDR3 covers 14 residues. CDR1 is SEHNR and CDR2 is FQNEAQ in the germline V gene (reference sequence). V gave up 0 bases and J gave up 6 bases, with 11 bases separating them. The CDR3 spells CASSLAPGLDGYTF. As DNA, the CDR3 is TGTGCCAGCAGCTTAGCGCCAGGGTTGGATGGCTACACCTTC.

The gene calls are TRBV5-1 and TRBJ2-2, with 7 bases fitting TRBD1. The CDR3 loop spans 16 amino acids. The junction had 8 bases not matched to a gene; V was cut back by 5 bases and J by 1 base. The V gene's germline CDR1 is SGHRS and CDR2 YFSETQ. The CDR3 region has the DNA TGCGCCAGCAGTTACGGGACAGCCAAGAACACCGGGGAGCTGTTTTTT. Its translation: CASSYGTAKNTGELFF.

Points on this clonotype: Since a much larger clone is just one base distant, this may be a read error. Here the CDR3 omits its conserved ending phenylalanine or tryptophan, so a read error is the likely source. The chain is built from TRBV7-9 and TRBJ2-7; 9 nucleotides line up with TRBD1. The CDR3 runs 15 residues. Trimming at V came to 1 base and at J to 6 bases, leaving 7 bases not matched to a gene. Germline V lookup: CDR1 SEHNR, CDR2 FQNEAQ (reference sequence). CDR3 region: CASSLGGTGFGEQYI. CDR3 in DNA: TGTGCCAGCAGCTTAGGCGGGACAGGGTTCGGCGAGCAGTACATC.

This clonotype was seen only a few times. V gene TRBV4-1 combines with J gene TRBJ2-5; D might be TRBD2 (5 bases). The CDR3 loop spans 16 amino acids. Germline V gene data show CDR1 as MGHRA and CDR2 as YSYEKL. V shed 0 bases and J shed 2 bases, with 13 bases lying between them. This chain's CDR3 is CASSQDTGEGQETQYF. CDR3 nucleotides: TGCGCCAGCAGCCAAGATACGGGTGAGGGACAAGAGACCCAGTACTTC.

This chain uses TRBV13 with TRBJ1-5; 9 nucleotides match TRBD1. In germline, CDR1 is PRHDT, CDR2 FYEKMQ (reference sequence). This CDR3 is 18 amino acids long. V lost 3 bases, J lost 1 base, and 10 bases stayed unmatched. The CDR3 protein is CASSFHRDRVSSNQPQHF. The CDR3 DNA reads as TGTGCCAGCAGCTTCCACCGGGACAGGGTTTCGAGCAATCAGCCCCAGCATTTT.

This clonotype has ten or more counts. The CDR3 loop is CASRPDRGAYEQYF. In nucleotides, the CDR3 is TGTGCCAGCAGGCCGGACAGGGGAGCCTACGAGCAGTACTTC. The chain links TRBV19 to TRBJ2-7; TRBD1 matches at 9 bases. J lost 2 bases, V lost 9 bases, and 8 bases had no gene match. The germline V gene has CDR1 LNHDA and CDR2 SQIVND (reference sequence). This CDR3 spans 14 amino acids. Drawing the rest from reference TRBV19 and TRBJ2-7, the complete variable domain is DGGITQSPKYLFRKEGQNVTLSCEQNLNHDAMYWYRQDPGQGLRLIYYSQIVNDFQKGDIAEGYSVSREKKESFPLTVTSAQKNPTAFYLCASRPDRGAYEQYFGPGTRLTVT.

Note on this clonotype: Since a much larger clone is just one base distant, this may be a read error. V gene TRBV19 combines with J gene TRBJ1-5, with 9 bases fitting TRBD1. The CDR3 is made up of 16 amino acids. CDR1 and CDR2 (germline): LNHDA, SQIVND (reference sequence). Losses at the gene ends were 1 base for V and 6 bases for J; bases not matched to a gene: 7. The CDR3 nucleotides are TGTGCCAGTAGTATAGCTTCGGGACAGGGATCTCAGCCCCAGCATTTT. This codes for CASSIASGQGSQPQHF.

The DNA for the CDR3 is TGTGCCAGCAGAAACCCAGGGGATACGCAGTATTTT. Its protein product is CASRNPGDTQYF. This sequence joins TRBV6-1 and TRBJ2-3; D is perhaps TRBD1 (5 bases). With 6 bases removed from V and 6 bases from J, the gap between germline ends came to 10 bases. The CDR3 spans 12 residues. Germline loops: CDR1 MNHNS, CDR2 SASEGT.